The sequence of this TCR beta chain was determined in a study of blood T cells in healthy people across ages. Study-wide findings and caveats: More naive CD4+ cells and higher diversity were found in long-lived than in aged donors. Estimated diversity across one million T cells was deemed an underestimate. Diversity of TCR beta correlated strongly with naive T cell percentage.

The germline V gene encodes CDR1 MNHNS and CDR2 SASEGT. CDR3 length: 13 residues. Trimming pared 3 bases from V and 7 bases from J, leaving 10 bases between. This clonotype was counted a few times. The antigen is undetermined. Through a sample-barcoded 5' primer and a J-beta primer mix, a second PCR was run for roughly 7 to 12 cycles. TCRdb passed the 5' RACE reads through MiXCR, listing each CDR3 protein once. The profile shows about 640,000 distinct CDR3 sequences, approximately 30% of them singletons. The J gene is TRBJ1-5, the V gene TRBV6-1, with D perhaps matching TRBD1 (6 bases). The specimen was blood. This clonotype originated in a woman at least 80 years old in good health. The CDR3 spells CASSEGAQQPQHF. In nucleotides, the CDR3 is TGTGCCAGCAGTGAGGGGGCCCAACAGCCCCAGCATTTT.